The TCR beta chain under discussion was sequenced for a study of monozygotic twins with inflammatory bowel disease. Broader study findings: Among IBD patients, fewer clonotypes were shared with others than among healthy twins, especially with disease activity. Diversity of TCRbeta measured by inverse Simpson was lower in IBD patients than in healthy co-twins.

As to this clonotype: No antigen is known for it.

CDR3 length: 19 residues. Every TCR library used approximately 3,400 ng of total RNA. UMIs bearing a 6-nucleotide sample barcode were added through template switching. After re-calling the 5' RACE reads, TCRdb lists one entry per CDR3 protein, DNA absent. The ten top clones account for approximately 2%, within a sample of about 330,000 distinct CDR3 sequences. The receptor was isolated from a human donor with ulcerative colitis or Crohn's disease, or a healthy co-twin of an affected twin (not recorded which). This chain links TRBV12-3 or TRBV12-4 with TRBJ2-2; TCRdb's D call of TRBD2 is untestable without DNA. Sequencing used blood. The CDR3 region is CASRVPGLAGVLNTGELFF.